This TCR beta chain was found in a study of metastatic and nonmetastatic thyroid tumors. This CDR3 comprises 14 residues. V was clipped by 5 bases and J by 0 bases; unmatched bases: 2. Germline assignment: CDR1 LNHDA and CDR2 SQIVND (reference sequence). Treatment of any kind had been given to no patient before thyroid surgery. With MiXCR, TCRdb called clones anew from the PCR reads. The data contain 55,000 to 75,000 clones, roughly 18% of them seen just once; the ten biggest clones take up 10% to 15%. The receptor comes from a female donor with papillary thyroid cancer or a benign thyroid nodule (not recorded which). Some clones in this sample may be carry-over from other donors' samples. The V call is TRBV19, the J call TRBJ2-7; TRBD2 matches 9 bases. The source material was blood. CDR3 loop: CASSAGGSSYEQYF. Here the CDR3 DNA reads TGTGCCAGTAGTGCGGGAGGGAGCTCCTACGAGCAGTACTTC.